These 16 T cell receptor beta chains originate from one sample sequenced in a study of T-cell reconstitution after alpha-beta-depleted transplantation in children. A library of TCRbeta sequences, prepared with unique molecular identifiers, was generated. TCRdb analysed the PCR reads with MiXCR anew, one entry per CDR3 protein. The sample lists over 200,000 distinct CDR3 sequences; 11% were seen once. The starting material was PBMCs, obtained before TCRalphabeta/CD19-depleted stem cell transplant. The origin of the receptors is a child under two years old with acute myeloid leukemia, due to receive a stem cell transplant.

This clonotype has ten or more counts. This chain uses TRBV7-2 with TRBJ2-1; 11 positions agree with TRBD1. CDR1 is SGHTA and CDR2 is FQGNSA in the germline V gene. V lost 0 bases to trimming and J lost 3 bases; unmatched junction nucleotides: 1. The CDR3 loop spans 16 amino acids. The CDR3 nucleotides are TGTGCCAGCAGCTTAGCCGGGACAGGGGGCTACAATGAGCAGTTCTTC. This gives the protein CASSLAGTGGYNEQFF. Complete variable domain (other parts from reference TRBV7-2 and TRBJ2-1): GAGVSQSPSNKVTEKGKDVELRCDPISGHTALYWYRQSLGQGLEFLIYFQGNSAPDKSGLPSDRFSAERTGGSVSTLTIQRTQQEDSAVYLCASSLAGTGGYNEQFFGPGTRLTVL.

This clonotype was recorded many times. The chain is built from TRBV20-1 and TRBJ2-5, with 7 nucleotides matching TRBD1. Germline-derived CDR1 and CDR2 are DFQATT and SNEGSKA (reference sequence). The CDR3 covers 15 residues. J gave up 5 bases and V 5 bases, and 14 bases lay outside the gene matches. CDR3 bases: TGCAGTGCTGTCCTTTCCGCAAAGGGGGCTGAGACCCAGTACTTC. Protein: CSAVLSAKGAETQYF.

To note about this clonotype: A much more abundant neighbour one base away suggests this may be a read error. The V and J genes are TRBV5-1 and TRBJ2-2; D may be TRBD2 (5 bases). The CDR3 has 15 residues. CDR1 is SGHRS and CDR2 is YFSETQ in the germline V gene. Trimming took 4 bases from V and 4 from J, leaving 14 bases between them. CDR3: CASSVKGALTGELFF. DNA for the CDR3: TGCGCCAGCAGCGTCAAGGGAGCTCTCACCGGGGAGCTGTTTTTT.

This clonotype showed up many times. The chain's CDR3 is CASSLNRVNGYTF. The CDR3 DNA reads TGTGCCAGCAGTTTAAACAGGGTGAATGGCTACACCTTC. The chain combines TRBV12-3 or TRBV12-4 with TRBJ1-2; TRBD1 is a possible D gene (6 bases). The CDR3 runs to 13 residues. The V gene lost 2 bases and the J gene lost 6 bases, with 10 bases spanning the gap.

Of note for this clonotype: At one end, the junction sequence differs from germline, possibly due to a read error. The chain is built from TRBV20-1 and TRBJ1-5; D is unclear. The germline V gene has CDR1 DFQATT and CDR2 SNEGSKA (reference sequence). This CDR3 has 15 residues. The CDR3 coding sequence is TGCAGTGCTTTACTTCCTGTAGGCGGGAATCAGCCCCATCATTTT. It yields the protein CSALLPVGGNQPHHF.

This clonotype was seen many times. V is TRBV28 and J is TRBJ2-7, with a possible D match to TRBD2 (11 bases). The V end was cut by 5 bases, the J end by 1 base, with 33 bases between. Germline lookup yields CDR1 MDHEN and CDR2 SYDVKM. This CDR3 has 21 amino acids. Here the CDR3 reads CASSGDRGVLTSGIVSYEQYF. DNA for the CDR3: TGTGCCAGCAGTGGGGACAGGGGAGTGTTGACTAGCGGGATAGTGTCCTACGAGCAGTACTTC.

A note on this clonotype: Possible read error: a much larger clone is one base away. The rearrangement links TRBV6-5 to TRBJ1-2; no definite D call. V lost 0 bases, J lost 10 bases, and 18 bases lay in between. CDR1 MNHEY and CDR2 SVGAGI come from the germline V gene. The length of the CDR3 is 15 residues. This chain's CDR3 is CASSYSPSQTSDYTF. CDR3 nucleotides: TGTGCCAGCAGTTACTCGCCCTCCCAGACATCCGACTACACCTTC.

As to this clonotype: A read error may explain this, as a much larger clone is one base away. The chain employs TRBV3-1 and TRBJ2-6, with D perhaps matching TRBD2 (6 bases). Germline CDR1 LGHDT, CDR2 YNNKEL (reference sequence). There are 15 residues in the CDR3. The CDR3 nucleotides read TGTGCCAGCAGCCGCGGACTACCACGGACCAACGTCCCGACTTTC. Protein: CASSRGLPRTNVPTF.

This clonotype was seen at least ten times. This chain uses TRBV12-3 or TRBV12-4 with TRBJ2-3; the D is unclear. With 3 bases removed from V and 3 bases from J, the gap between germline ends came to 10 bases. The CDR3 sequence is 14 residues long. The CDR3: CASSFGGTTDTQYF. The CDR3 DNA is TGTGCCAGCAGTTTCGGCGGAACTACAGATACGCAGTATTTT.

This clonotype was counted at least ten times. The J gene is TRBJ2-3, the V gene TRBV5-6; 8 nucleotides agree with TRBD2. Germline values: CDR1 SGHDT, CDR2 YYEEEE. There are 14 residues in the CDR3. V was pared by 3 bases and J by 6 bases, with 6 bases of the junction left unmatched. Written as DNA, the CDR3 is TGTGCCAGCAGCTATAGCGGGACCCCGGATACGCAGTATTTT. This gives the protein CASSYSGTPDTQYF.

This clonotype has at least ten counts. V gene TRBV12-3 or TRBV12-4 combines with J gene TRBJ2-2; 7 bases line up with TRBD1. J was trimmed by 4 bases and V by 5 bases; bases with no gene match: 4. There are 14 residues in the CDR3. The DNA for the CDR3 is TGTGCCAGCAGTCCGGGACAGTCCACCGGGGAGCTGTTTTTT. Translating it yields CASSPGQSTGELFF.

This clonotype was observed many times. This chain links TRBV24-1 with TRBJ2-5; a possible D gene is TRBD1 (6 bases). The CDR3 totals 13 residues. Trimming removed 5 bases at V and 2 bases at J, with 8 bases between. CDR1 and CDR2 from the germline V gene are KGHDR and SFDVKD. CDR3 sequence: CATSGDTQETQYF. The CDR3 DNA reads TGTGCCACCAGTGGGGACACACAAGAGACCCAGTACTTC.

V is TRBV5-1 and J is TRBJ2-3; D is undetermined. The CDR3 contains 23 residues. Germline V lookup: CDR1 SGHRS, CDR2 YFSETQ. Trimming stripped 10 bases from V and 0 bases from J, with 42 bases between. The CDR3 coding sequence is TGCGCCGGCAATCTGGGAATCCACCGTACACAGCATCCGATACTAACTAGCACAGATACGCAGTATTTT. Its translation: CAGNLGIHRTQHPILTSTDTQYF.

This clonotype was detected many times. The rearrangement joins TRBV4-2 to TRBJ2-1; D uncertain. Germline lookup yields CDR1 LGHNA and CDR2 YNFKEQ. The CDR3 totals 15 residues. Deletions cut 0 bases from V and 4 bases from J, with 10 bases between. CDR3 residues: CASSQDTARYNEQFF. The CDR3 nucleotides are TGTGCCAGCAGCCAAGATACGGCTAGATACAATGAGCAGTTCTTC.

This clonotype was seen at least ten times. The rearrangement uses TRBV5-6 and TRBJ2-4, with D possibly TRBD2 on 5 matching bases. Trimming pared 0 bases from V and 0 bases from J, leaving 10 bases between. This CDR3 region has 16 residues. CDR1 SGHDT and CDR2 YYEEEE come from the germline V gene. The CDR3 coding sequence is TGTGCCAGCAGCTTGGGGGAGTGGTTAGCCAAAAACATTCAGTACTTC. Translation: CASSLGEWLAKNIQYF.

This clonotype was recorded a few times. The rearrangement joins TRBV29-1 to TRBJ1-1, with D possibly being TRBD1 (5 bases). The germline V gene encodes CDR1 SQVTM and CDR2 ANQGSEA. The CDR3 is made up of 14 amino acids. Between the trimmed V and J ends, which lost 6 bases and 1 base, there was a span of 15 bases. The CDR3 region is CSVWLRGWNTEAFF. CDR3 DNA: TGCAGCGTCTGGCTAAGGGGTTGGAACACTGAAGCTTTCTTT.